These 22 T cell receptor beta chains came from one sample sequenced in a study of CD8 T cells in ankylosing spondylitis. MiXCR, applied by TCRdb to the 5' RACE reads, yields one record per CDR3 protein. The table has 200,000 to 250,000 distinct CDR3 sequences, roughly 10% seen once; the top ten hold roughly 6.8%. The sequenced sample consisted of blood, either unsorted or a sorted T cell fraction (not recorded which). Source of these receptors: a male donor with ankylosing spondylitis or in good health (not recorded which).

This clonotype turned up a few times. CDR3 bases: TGTGCCAGCGGTCGCGTTGGGGCCAACTATGGCTACACCTTC. Translating it yields CASGRVGANYGYTF. The V gene is TRBV27, the J gene TRBJ1-2; tentative D call: TRBD1 (5 bases). From germline, CDR1 is MNHEY and CDR2 SMNVEV (reference sequence). The CDR3 consists of 14 residues. The V gene lost 8 bases and the J gene lost 2 bases, with 15 bases spanning the gap.

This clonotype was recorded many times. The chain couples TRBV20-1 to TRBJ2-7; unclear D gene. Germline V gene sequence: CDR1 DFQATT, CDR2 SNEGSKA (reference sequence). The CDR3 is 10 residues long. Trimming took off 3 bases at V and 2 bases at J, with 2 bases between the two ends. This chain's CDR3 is CSASAYEQYF. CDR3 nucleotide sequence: TGCAGTGCTAGTGCCTACGAGCAGTACTTC.

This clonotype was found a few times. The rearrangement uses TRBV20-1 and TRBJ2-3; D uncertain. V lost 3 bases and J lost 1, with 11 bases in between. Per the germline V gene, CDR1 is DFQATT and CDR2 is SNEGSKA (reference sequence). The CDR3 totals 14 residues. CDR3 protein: CSARWRSGTDTQYF. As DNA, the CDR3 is TGCAGTGCTAGGTGGCGGTCGGGCACAGATACGCAGTATTTT.

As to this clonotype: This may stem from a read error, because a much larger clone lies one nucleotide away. The CDR3 here is CASSVAGGGDMQYF. In DNA, the CDR3 is TGTGCCAGCAGCGTCGCGGGAGGAGGGGATATGCAGTATTTT. J is TRBJ2-3 and V is TRBV9, with 8 bases lining up with TRBD2. Germline CDR1 is SGDLS and CDR2 is YYNGEE. This CDR3 is built from 14 residues.

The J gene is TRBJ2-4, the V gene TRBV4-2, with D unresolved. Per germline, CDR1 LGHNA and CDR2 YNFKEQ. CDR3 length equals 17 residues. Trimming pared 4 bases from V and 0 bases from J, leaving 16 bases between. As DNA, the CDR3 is TGTGCCAGCAGCCCTACCTTAGGAGACCTAGCCAAAAACATTCAGTACTTC. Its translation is CASSPTLGDLAKNIQYF.

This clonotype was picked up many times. The CDR3 is CASSLDGQGGEQYF. The CDR3 nucleotides read TGCGCCAGCAGCTTGGACGGACAGGGTGGCGAGCAGTACTTC. The J gene is TRBJ2-7, the V gene TRBV5-1; the match to TRBD1 covers 8 bases. Germline-derived CDR1 and CDR2 are SGHRS and YFSETQ. With 0 bases clipped from V and 6 bases from J, the junction kept 5 bases outside the gene matches. The CDR3 has 14 residues.

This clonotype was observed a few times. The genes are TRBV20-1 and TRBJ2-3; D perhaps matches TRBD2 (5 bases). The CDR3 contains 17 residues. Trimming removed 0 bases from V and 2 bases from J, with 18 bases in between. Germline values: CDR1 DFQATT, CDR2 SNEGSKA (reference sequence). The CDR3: CSARDWSGRRFTDTQYF. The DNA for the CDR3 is TGCAGTGCTAGAGATTGGAGCGGCCGGCGTTTCACAGATACGCAGTATTTT.

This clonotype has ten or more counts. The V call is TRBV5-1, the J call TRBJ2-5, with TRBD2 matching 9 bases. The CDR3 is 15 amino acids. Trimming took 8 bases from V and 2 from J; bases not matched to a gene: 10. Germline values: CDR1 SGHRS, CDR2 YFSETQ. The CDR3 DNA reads TGCGCCAGTAGATCTGACACTAGCGGGCAAGAGACCCAGTACTTC. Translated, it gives CASRSDTSGQETQYF.

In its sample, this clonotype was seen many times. The CDR3: CASSPSLEDRGETFF. CDR3 in DNA: TGCGCCAGCAGCCCCTCCTTAGAGGACAGGGGGGAAACTTTCTTT. The chain is built from TRBV5-1 and TRBJ1-1; 10 nucleotides agree with TRBD1. Germline values: CDR1 SGHRS, CDR2 YFSETQ. The ends lost 4 bases at V and 12 bases at J; junction bases unmatched: 15. The length of the CDR3 is 15 residues.

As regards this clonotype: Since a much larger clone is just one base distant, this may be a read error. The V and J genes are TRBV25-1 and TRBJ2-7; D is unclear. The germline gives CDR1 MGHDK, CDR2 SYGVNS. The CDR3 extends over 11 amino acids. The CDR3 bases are TGTACCAGCAGTGAATTCTACGAGCAGTACTTC. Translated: CTSSEFYEQYF.

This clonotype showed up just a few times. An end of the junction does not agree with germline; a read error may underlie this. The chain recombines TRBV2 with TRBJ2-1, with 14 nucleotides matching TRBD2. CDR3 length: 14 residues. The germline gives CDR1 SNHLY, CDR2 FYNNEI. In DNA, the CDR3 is TGTGCCAGCAGTCAGACTAGCGGGAGGGCCTTCTCTCTCTTC. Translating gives CASSQTSGRAFSLF.

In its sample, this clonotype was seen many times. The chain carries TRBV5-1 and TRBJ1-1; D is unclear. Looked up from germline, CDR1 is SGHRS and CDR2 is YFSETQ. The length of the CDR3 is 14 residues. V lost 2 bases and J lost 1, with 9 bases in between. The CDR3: CASSFASPNTEAFF. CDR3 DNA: TGCGCCAGCAGCTTTGCCAGCCCGAACACTGAAGCTTTCTTT.

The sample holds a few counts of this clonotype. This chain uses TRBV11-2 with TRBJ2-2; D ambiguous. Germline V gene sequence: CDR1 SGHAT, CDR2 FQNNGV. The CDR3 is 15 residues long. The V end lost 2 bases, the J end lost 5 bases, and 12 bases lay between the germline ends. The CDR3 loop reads CASSLHFGKTGELFF. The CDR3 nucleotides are TGTGCCAGCAGCTTACATTTCGGAAAAACCGGGGAGCTGTTTTTT. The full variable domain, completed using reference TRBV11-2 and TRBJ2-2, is EAGVAQSPRYKIIEKRQSVAFWCNPISGHATLYWYQQILGQGPKLLIQFQNNGVVDDSQLPKDRFSAERLKGVDSTLKIQPAKLEDSAVYLCASSLHFGKTGELFFGEGSRLTVL.

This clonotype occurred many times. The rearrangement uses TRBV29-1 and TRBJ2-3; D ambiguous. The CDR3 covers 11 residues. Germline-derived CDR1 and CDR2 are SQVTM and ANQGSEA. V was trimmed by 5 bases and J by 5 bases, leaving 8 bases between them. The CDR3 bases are TGCAGCGTTAGCCCAGGAGATACGCAGTATTTT. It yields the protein CSVSPGDTQYF.

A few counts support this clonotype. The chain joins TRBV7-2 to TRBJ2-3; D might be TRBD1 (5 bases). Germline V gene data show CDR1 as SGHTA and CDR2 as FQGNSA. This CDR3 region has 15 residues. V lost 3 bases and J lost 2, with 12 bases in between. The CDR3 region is CASSLWAGNTDTQYF. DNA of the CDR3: TGTGCCAGCAGCTTGTGGGCAGGGAACACAGATACGCAGTATTTT.

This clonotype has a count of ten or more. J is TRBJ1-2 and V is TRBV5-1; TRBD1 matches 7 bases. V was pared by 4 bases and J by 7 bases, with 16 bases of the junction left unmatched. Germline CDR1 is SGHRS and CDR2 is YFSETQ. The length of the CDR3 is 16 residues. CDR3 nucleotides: TGCGCCAGCAGCCCTCTTGGACAGGTACTTACGTCTGGCTACACCTTC. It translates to CASSPLGQVLTSGYTF.

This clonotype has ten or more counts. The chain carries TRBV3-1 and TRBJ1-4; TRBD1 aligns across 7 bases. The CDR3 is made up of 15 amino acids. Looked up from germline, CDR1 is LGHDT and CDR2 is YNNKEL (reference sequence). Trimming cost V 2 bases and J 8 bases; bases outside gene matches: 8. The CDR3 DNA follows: TGTGCCAGCAGCCAAACCGGGACAGTGGGCGAAAAACTGTTTTTT. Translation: CASSQTGTVGEKLFF.

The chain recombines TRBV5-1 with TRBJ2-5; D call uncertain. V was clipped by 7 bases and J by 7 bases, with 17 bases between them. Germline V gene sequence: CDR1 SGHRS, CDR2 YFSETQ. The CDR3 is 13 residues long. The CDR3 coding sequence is TGCGCCAGCCCGGACCACGGAGTTCCGACCCAGTACTTC. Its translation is CASPDHGVPTQYF.

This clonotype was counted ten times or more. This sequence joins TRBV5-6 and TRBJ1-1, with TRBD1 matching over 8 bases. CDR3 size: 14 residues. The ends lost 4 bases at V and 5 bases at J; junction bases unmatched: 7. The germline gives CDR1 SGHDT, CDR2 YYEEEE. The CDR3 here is CASSGGYRGTEAFF. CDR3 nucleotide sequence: TGTGCCAGCAGCGGAGGATACAGGGGGACTGAAGCTTTCTTT.

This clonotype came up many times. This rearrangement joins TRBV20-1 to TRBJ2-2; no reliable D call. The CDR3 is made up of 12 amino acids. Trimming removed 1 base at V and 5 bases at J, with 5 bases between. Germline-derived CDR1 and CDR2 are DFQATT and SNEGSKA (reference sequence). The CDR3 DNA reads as TGCAGTGCTAGAGTACAGACCGGGGAGCTGTTTTTT. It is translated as CSARVQTGELFF.

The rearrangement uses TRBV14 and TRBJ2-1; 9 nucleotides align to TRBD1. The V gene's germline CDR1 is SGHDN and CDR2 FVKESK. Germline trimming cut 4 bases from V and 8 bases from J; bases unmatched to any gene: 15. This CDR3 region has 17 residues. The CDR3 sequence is CASSRSGQGWQRDEQFF. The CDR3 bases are TGTGCCAGCAGCCGCTCGGGACAGGGCTGGCAGCGAGATGAGCAGTTCTTC.

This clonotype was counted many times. The CDR3 here is CATSDSSGTGSYNEQFF. The CDR3, as DNA: TGTGCCACCAGTGATTCCTCCGGGACAGGCTCCTACAATGAGCAGTTCTTC. The rearrangement joins TRBV24-1 to TRBJ2-1, with 8 positions matching TRBD1. V shed 2 bases, J shed 0 bases, and the junction held 5 bases outside the gene matches. This CDR3 comprises 17 residues. Germline V lookup: CDR1 KGHDR, CDR2 SFDVKD.